This TCR beta chain was documented in a study of T cell responses to AZD1222 COVID-19 vaccine. Libraries were prepared by immunoSEQ multiplex PCR; TCRdb keeps only in-frame clonotypes and omits some of them. This sample has roughly 110,000 clones; around 92% occur once, and the top ten carry about 6.6%. The CDR3 contains 12 residues. Trimming stripped 4 bases from V and 13 bases from J, with 17 bases between. Germline V gene sequence: CDR1 GTSNPN, CDR2 SVGIG (reference sequence). Worth noting for this clone: Its target is unknown.

The study's findings and limits: All repertoire sampling was performed exclusively after the peak T cell response. Reportedly, close to half of spike-specific TCRs are directed against unmutated variant regions.

Source: peripheral blood, taken on day 0 of AZD1222 vaccination. This chain joins TRBV30 and TRBJ2-1; tentative D call: TRBD2 (6 bases). The sequence came from an adult in good health. The CDR3 loop is CAWTDGRGLQFF. As DNA, the CDR3 is TGTGCCTGGACAGACGGGCGGGGACTCCAGTTCTTC.